These T cell receptor beta chains were read from a single sample in a study of regulatory T cells in long-lasting Graves disease. TCRdb used MiXCR to reprocess the multiplex PCR reads, holding one entry per CDR3 protein. This table has 390,000 or so distinct CDR3 sequences, 12% appearing once. These data are also associated with another study on T cells in Graves' hyperthyroidism and ophthalmopathy.

Sequencing was performed on peripheral blood mononuclear cells (PBMCs), taken at new diagnosis, from a patient treated with antithyroid drugs. These receptors came from a young woman with Graves disease. CDR3s include the opening cysteine and the closing phenylalanine or tryptophan.

v_gene | CDR3aa
TRBV4-2 | CASSQAGTSNEKLFF
TRBV6-1 | CASNRQGEDEKLFF
TRBV6-2/TRBV6-3 | CASSPRIRGIAEAFF
TRBV5-1 | CASSLAGRHRDEQFF
TRBV28 | CASSFSVTIPSYEQYF
TRBV30 | CAWTRGLSGPGNTIYF
TRBV9 | CASSAGTFPGELFF
TRBV20-1 | CSARDLGRPNTGELFF
TRBV11-2 | CASSLVLPGTGTGELFF
TRBV29-1 | CSVPRGQGEQYF
TRBV15 | CATRPTGAYEQYF
TRBV7-9 | CASSQTGGAAKNIQYF
TRBV4-3 | CASSQVKAGGLFSYNEQFF
TRBV30 | CAWSELTAHSNQPQHF
TRBV7-2 | CASSLGIAEARRFF
TRBV9 | CASSLNRDRGLNEQFF
TRBV6-1 | CASSEGNSRNQPQHF
TRBV7-9 | CASSLALDRGTERPQHF
TRBV18 | CASSPWAQNTDTQYF
TRBV18 | CASSPLRDTGDTEAFF
TRBV20-1 | CSAPRGKQETQYF
TRBV12-3/TRBV12-4 | CASSSPIPGGSTEAFF
TRBV20-1 | CSATDRPDTQYF
TRBV6-2/TRBV6-3 | CASSLTGRNEQFF
TRBV12-3/TRBV12-4 | CASTPGGGETQYF
TRBV5-4 | CASSPKGTGTDTQYF
TRBV7-9 | CASSPGTGVQPQHF
TRBV20-1 | CSARAPLGGGGVTGELFF
TRBV28 | CASSLWDRGGYTF